This TCR beta chain derives from a study of early T cells in non-severe SARS-CoV-2 infection. This clonotype was observed at least ten times. TCRdb reanalysed the 5' RACE reads using MiXCR and keeps one entry per CDR3 protein. The top ten hold approximately 5.5% of the sample, which has about 55,000 distinct CDR3 sequences, under 8% seen once. The clonotype comes from an adult who was a healthcare worker with PCR-confirmed SARS-CoV-2 infection or an uninfected control (not recorded which). The source material was whole blood, sampled at baseline.

The CDR3 coding sequence is TGTGCCAGCAGACCTTCCGGGACAGGATTTCGAGAGACCCAGTACTTC. Residues: CASRPSGTGFRETQYF. The rearrangement joins TRBV27 to TRBJ2-5, with 8 bases that match TRBD1. Trimming took 6 bases from V and 4 from J; bases not matched to a gene: 13. CDR1 is MNHEY and CDR2 is SMNVEV in the germline V gene (reference sequence). There are 16 residues in the CDR3.